This T cell receptor (beta chain) was captured in a study of T cells in Graves' hyperthyroidism and ophthalmopathy. Among the patients, aged 18 to 65, hyperthyroidism was newly diagnosed and had lasted under 2 months. This clonotype has at least ten counts. Amplified TCR beta CDR3 regions derived from RNA transcripts. An initial round of RT-PCR targeting the TCR CDR3 relied on the HTBI primer set. TCRdb called the multiplex PCR reads again in MiXCR, with one record for every CDR3 protein. The sample shows 500,000 to 650,000 distinct CDR3 sequences, 12% to 15% of them seen only once. The CDR3 covers 15 residues. From germline, CDR1 is GTSNPN and CDR2 SVGIG (reference sequence). The V end was cut by 8 bases, the J end by 5 bases, with 21 bases between.

The clonotype was recovered from a woman aged 40 to 50 with Graves' hyperthyroidism. Source material: blood. This chain joins TRBV30 and TRBJ2-2; perhaps TRBD2 as D (6 bases). The CDR3 DNA reads TGTGCCAGTTCTAGCTCGGGACTCGATACCGGGGAGCTGTTTTTT. It encodes CASSSSGLDTGELFF.